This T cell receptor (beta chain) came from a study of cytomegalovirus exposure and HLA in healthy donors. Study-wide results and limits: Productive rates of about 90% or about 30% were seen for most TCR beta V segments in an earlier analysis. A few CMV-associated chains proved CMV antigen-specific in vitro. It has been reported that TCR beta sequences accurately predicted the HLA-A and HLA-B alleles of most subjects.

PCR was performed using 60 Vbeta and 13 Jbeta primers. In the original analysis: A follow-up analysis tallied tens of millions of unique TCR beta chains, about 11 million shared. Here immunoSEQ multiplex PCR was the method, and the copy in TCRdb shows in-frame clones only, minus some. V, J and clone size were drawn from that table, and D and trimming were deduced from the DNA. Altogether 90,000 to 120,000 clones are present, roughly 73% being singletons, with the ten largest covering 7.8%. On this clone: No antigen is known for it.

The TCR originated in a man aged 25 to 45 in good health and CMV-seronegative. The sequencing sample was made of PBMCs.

The CDR3 DNA follows: TGTGCCAGCAGCCTAATGGGACAGGGTTTGAATGAGCAGTTCTTC. It codes for CASSLMGQGLNEQFF. The rearrangement joins TRBV7-6 to TRBJ2-1, with 9 nucleotides matching TRBD1. Losses at the gene ends were 5 bases for V and 7 bases for J; bases not matched to a gene: 9. The CDR3 spans 15 residues. The germline V gene has CDR1 SGHVS and CDR2 FNYEAQ.